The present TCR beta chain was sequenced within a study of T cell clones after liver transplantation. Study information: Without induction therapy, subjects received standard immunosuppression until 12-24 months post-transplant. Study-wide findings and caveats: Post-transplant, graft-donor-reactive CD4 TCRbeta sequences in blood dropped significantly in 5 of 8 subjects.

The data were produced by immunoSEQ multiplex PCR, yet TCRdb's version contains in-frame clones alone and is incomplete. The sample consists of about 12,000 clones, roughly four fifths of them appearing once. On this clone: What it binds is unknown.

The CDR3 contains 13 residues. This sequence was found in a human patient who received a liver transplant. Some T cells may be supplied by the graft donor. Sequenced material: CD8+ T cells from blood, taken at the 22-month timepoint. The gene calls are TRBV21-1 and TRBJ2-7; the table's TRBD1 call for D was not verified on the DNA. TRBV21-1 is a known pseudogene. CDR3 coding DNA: TGTGCCAGCAGCAAAGGTCAGACCTACGAGCAGTACTTC. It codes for CASSKGQTYEQYF.